The next 5 T cell receptor beta chains were all read from a single sample in a study of blood T cell repertoires in COVID-19. Clones were sequenced by immunoSEQ multiplex PCR, and TCRdb holds only the in-frame ones, with some missing. This table has about 300,000 clones, around 90% appearing once. The material sequenced was PBMCs or T cells enriched from blood (not recorded which). The receptors were sampled from a woman in her twenties or thirties who had recovered from COVID-19.

This clone appeared a single time. The chain carries TRBV7-3 and TRBJ1-1; TRBD1 matches 8 bases. V lost 5 bases and J lost 0; bases outside the gene matches: 5. The CDR3 has 15 amino acids. Germline CDR1 and CDR2: SGHTA and FQGTGA. CDR3 loop: CASSPRTGLNTEAFF. The CDR3 bases are TGTGCCAGCAGCCCCCGGACAGGGCTGAACACTGAAGCTTTCTTT. Filled out from reference TRBV7-3 and TRBJ1-1, the complete variable domain reads GAGVSQTPSNKVTEKGKYVELRCDPISGHTALYWYRQSLGQGPEFLIYFQGTGAADDSGLPNDRFFAVRPEGSVSTLKIQRTERGDSAVYLCASSPRTGLNTEAFFGQGTRLTVV.

The chain has TRBV11-3 and TRBJ2-1, with 13 bases identical to TRBD2. Germline assignment: CDR1 SGHNT and CDR2 YENEEA. Trimming cost V 3 bases and J 6 bases; bases outside gene matches: 2. The CDR3 extends over 15 amino acids. For the CDR3, the DNA is TGTGCCAGCAGCTTGGGACTAGCGGGACTCAATGAGCAGTTCTTC. As protein: CASSLGLAGLNEQFF.

CDR3 protein: CASSMNAGSYNSPLHF. CDR3 nucleotide sequence: TGTGCCAGTAGTATGAATGCAGGGTCCTATAATTCACCCCTCCACTTT. This sequence joins TRBV19 and TRBJ1-6; the D gene is possibly TRBD1 (5 bases). The CDR3 is 16 amino acids. CDR1 LNHDA and CDR2 SQIVND come from the germline V gene (reference sequence). V lost 3 bases and J lost 1, with 10 bases in between. The variable domain in full, with the rest retrieved from reference TRBV19 and TRBJ1-6, is DGGITQSPKYLFRKEGQNVTLSCEQNLNHDAMYWYRQDPGQGLRLIYYSQIVNDFQKGDIAEGYSVSREKKESFPLTVTSAQKNPTAFYLCASSMNAGSYNSPLHFGNGTRLTVT.

J is TRBJ1-3 and V is TRBV13, with TRBD1 identical over 10 bases. Trimming cost V 6 bases and J 4 bases; bases outside gene matches: 9. CDR1 is PRHDT, CDR2 FYEKMQ, per germline (reference sequence). There are 16 residues in the CDR3. As DNA, the CDR3 is TGTGCCAGCAGACTCCGCCGACAGGGGGCCGGAAACACCATATATTTT. Residues: CASRLRRQGAGNTIYF.

The V and J genes are TRBV7-2 and TRBJ2-3; D remains unclear. The V gene's germline CDR1 is SGHTA and CDR2 FQGNSA. This CDR3 is built from 15 residues. V lost 6 bases, J lost 0 bases, and 13 bases lay in between. CDR3 region: CASSRDITSTDTQYF. In DNA form, the CDR3 reads TGTGCCAGCAGTCGAGATATAACTAGCACAGATACGCAGTATTTT.